These 10 T cell receptor beta chains share one sample of origin, sequenced in a study of blood T cell repertoires in COVID-19. Data came from immunoSEQ multiplex PCR; TCRdb stores just in-frame clones and leaves some out. The sample has fewer than 200,000 clones; 80% to 90% are singletons. Sequencing was done on a sample of peripheral blood. The receptor set was obtained from a man between 40 and 49 years old with active or convalescent COVID-19.

V is TRBV11-2 and J is TRBJ2-1; 8 nucleotides align to TRBD1. CDR1 SGHAT and CDR2 FQNNGV come from the germline V gene. Trimming cost V 5 bases and J 2 bases; bases outside gene matches: 8. This CDR3 spans 16 amino acids. The CDR3 sequence is CASSLYRGITYNEQFF. CDR3 in DNA: TGTGCCAGCAGCCTTTACAGGGGGATCACCTACAATGAGCAGTTCTTC. Variable domain in full (rest from reference TRBV11-2 and TRBJ2-1): EAGVAQSPRYKIIEKRQSVAFWCNPISGHATLYWYQQILGQGPKLLIQFQNNGVVDDSQLPKDRFSAERLKGVDSTLKIQPAKLEDSAVYLCASSLYRGITYNEQFFGPGTRLTVL.

This chain joins TRBV30 and TRBJ2-2; 10 nucleotides line up with TRBD2. The CDR3 is 15 amino acids. Germline-derived CDR1 and CDR2 are GTSNPN and SVGIG (reference sequence). Trimming removed 1 base from V and 8 bases from J; junction bases left unmatched: 7. In DNA form, the CDR3 reads TGTGCCTGGAGTGCCCTAGCGGGGGTCAAGGGGGAGCTGTTTTTT. It translates to CAWSALAGVKGELFF.

The rearrangement joins TRBV5-1 to TRBJ2-7; the D gene is possibly TRBD2 (5 bases). V was trimmed by 0 bases and J by 2 bases, leaving 12 bases between them. This CDR3 region has 15 residues. Germline V gene data show CDR1 as SGHRS and CDR2 as YFSETQ. The CDR3 sequence: CASSLGALGTYEQYF. The CDR3 region has the DNA TGCGCCAGCAGCTTGGGGGCCCTCGGGACCTACGAGCAGTACTTC.

This chain uses TRBV30 with TRBJ2-3, with TRBD2 identical over 8 bases. This CDR3 contains 14 residues. Trimming took 5 bases from V and 0 from J; bases not matched to a gene: 4. Germline V gives CDR1 GTSNPN, CDR2 SVGIG (reference sequence). CDR3 sequence reads: CAWSSGSSTDTQYF. The CDR3 region has the DNA TGTGCCTGGTCAAGCGGGAGTAGCACAGATACGCAGTATTTT.

This chain joins TRBV3-1 (or the pseudogene TRBV3-2) and TRBJ1-1; TRBD1 matches at 8 bases. The germline gives CDR1 LGHDT, CDR2 YNNKEL (reference sequence). The CDR3 consists of 15 residues. Trimming cost V 5 bases and J 4 bases; bases outside gene matches: 9. In nucleotides, the CDR3 is TGTGCCAGCAGCGTCGCTCAGGGGGCGCTCACTGAAGCTTTCTTT. Translation: CASSVAQGALTEAFF.

The V gene is TRBV4-1, the J gene TRBJ1-1; possible D gene TRBD1, 5 bases. Germline V lookup: CDR1 MGHRA, CDR2 YSYEKL. The CDR3 contains 15 residues. Trimming took off 3 bases at V and 1 base at J, with 12 bases between the two ends. CDR3 sequence: CASSQRSGGNTEAFF. The CDR3 DNA sequence: TGCGCCAGCAGCCAGCGCTCCGGGGGGAACACTGAAGCTTTCTTT.

The V gene is TRBV9, the J gene TRBJ2-7; D might be TRBD2 (7 bases). The CDR3 length is 15 residues. The V and J ends lost 4 bases and 4 bases respectively, with 18 bases between them. The germline gives CDR1 SGDLS, CDR2 YYNGEE. This CDR3 reads CASSTHSGGPYEQYF. DNA for the CDR3: TGTGCCAGCAGCACGCACTCGGGGGGCCCGTACGAGCAGTACTTC.

The rearrangement joins TRBV19 to TRBJ1-5, with D possibly being TRBD1 (5 bases). This CDR3 contains 16 residues. V was pared by 5 bases and J by 3 bases, with 17 bases between. Germline CDR1 is LNHDA and CDR2 is SQIVND (reference sequence). DNA of the CDR3: TGTGCCAGTAGTGATCGCAGGGTTTTCGTCAATCAGCCCCAGCATTTT. It is translated as CASSDRRVFVNQPQHF.

J is TRBJ1-1 and V is TRBV28; D not certain. Trimming took 2 bases from V and 2 from J, leaving 6 bases between them. Germline V gene data show CDR1 as MDHEN and CDR2 as SYDVKM. CDR3 length equals 13 residues. The CDR3 nucleotides read TGTGCCAGCAGTTTAGCGGGCAACACTGAAGCTTTCTTT. Protein product: CASSLAGNTEAFF.

The chain has TRBV5-4 and TRBJ2-7; the D gene is possibly TRBD2 (5 bases). The germline CDR1 and CDR2 sequences are SGHNT and YYREEE (reference sequence). V lost 0 bases to trimming and J lost 3 bases, with 10 bases between them. This CDR3 has 14 amino acids. The CDR3, as DNA: TGTGCCAGCAGCTTGGAAGCACTAGGCTACGAGCAGTACTTC. Translated: CASSLEALGYEQYF.